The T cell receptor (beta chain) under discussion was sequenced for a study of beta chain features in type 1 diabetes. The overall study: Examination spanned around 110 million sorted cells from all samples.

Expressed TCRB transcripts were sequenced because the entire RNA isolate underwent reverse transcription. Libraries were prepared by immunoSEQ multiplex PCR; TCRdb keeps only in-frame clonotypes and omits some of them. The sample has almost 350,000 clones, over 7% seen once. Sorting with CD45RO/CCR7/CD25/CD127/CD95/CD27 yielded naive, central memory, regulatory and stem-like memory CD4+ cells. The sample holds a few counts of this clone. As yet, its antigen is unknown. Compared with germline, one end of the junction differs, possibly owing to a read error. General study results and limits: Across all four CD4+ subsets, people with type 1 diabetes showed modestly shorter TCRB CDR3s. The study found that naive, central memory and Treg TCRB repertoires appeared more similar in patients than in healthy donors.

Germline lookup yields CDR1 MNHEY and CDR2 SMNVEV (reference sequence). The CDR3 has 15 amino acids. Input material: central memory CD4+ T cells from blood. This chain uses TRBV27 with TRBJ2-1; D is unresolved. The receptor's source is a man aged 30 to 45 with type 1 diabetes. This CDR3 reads CASSISADSYNEQFF. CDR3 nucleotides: TGTGCCAGCAGTATATCGGCAGACTCCTACAATGAGCAGTTCTTC.